These 11 T cell receptor beta chains originate from one sample sequenced in a study of T cells in Graves' hyperthyroidism and ophthalmopathy. Regions amplified from RNA transcripts were the TCR beta CDR3 regions. Initially, a first-round RT-PCR of the TCR CDR3 employed the HTBI primer set. TCRdb passed the multiplex PCR reads through MiXCR, listing each CDR3 protein once. The sample yields 450,000 to 700,000 distinct CDR3 sequences, more than 45% seen once. Sequenced sample: peripheral blood or thyroid tissue (not recorded which). The receptor set was obtained from an adult woman with Graves' disease, either hyperthyroidism or ophthalmopathy (not recorded which).

The chain is built from TRBV5-1 and TRBJ1-5, with 7 bases aligning to TRBD1. The germline V gene encodes CDR1 SGHRS and CDR2 YFSETQ. The CDR3 length is 16 residues. J was trimmed by 7 bases and V by 4 bases; bases with no gene match: 14. CDR3 residues: CASSGGTASFTQPQHF. The CDR3 DNA sequence: TGCGCCAGCAGCGGAGGGACAGCCAGTTTTACGCAGCCCCAGCATTTT.

This chain connects TRBV9 to TRBJ2-7; tentative D call: TRBD1 (6 bases). The CDR3 extends over 15 amino acids. Per germline, CDR1 SGDLS and CDR2 YYNGEE. V lost 5 bases, J lost 7 bases, and 22 bases lay in between. Written as DNA, the CDR3 is TGTGCCAGCAGTCCATGGGACACCCTGGTCCGAGAGCAGTACTTC. It codes for CASSPWDTLVREQYF.

This clonotype was picked up a small number of times. V gene TRBV5-4 combines with J gene TRBJ2-5; 8 nucleotides agree with TRBD2. The CDR3 totals 15 residues. CDR1 SGHNT and CDR2 YYREEE come from the germline V gene (reference sequence). V dropped 3 bases and J dropped 2; count of bases not matched to a gene: 6. CDR3 amino acids: CASSSSLAGQETQYF. The CDR3 nucleotides read TGTGCCAGCAGCTCGTCATTAGCGGGGCAAGAGACCCAGTACTTC.

For this clonotype: With a much larger clone just one base away, this may be a read error. The chain combines TRBV6-5 with TRBJ1-4; no clear D gene. Germline assignment: CDR1 MNHEY and CDR2 SVGAGI. This CDR3 spans 13 amino acids. Written as DNA, the CDR3 is TGTGCCATCAGTTACTTTATAGATGAAAAACTGTTTTTT. This gives the protein CAISYFIDEKLFF.

There are many counts of this clonotype. The rearrangement links TRBV11-3 to TRBJ2-2; possible D gene TRBD2, 6 bases. Germline values: CDR1 SGHNT, CDR2 YENEEA. Trimming removed 9 bases from V and 0 bases from J, with 11 bases in between. The CDR3 sequence is 14 residues long. In DNA, the CDR3 is TGTGCCAGTCACGGGAGAACGAACACCGGGGAGCTGTTTTTT. Translating it yields CASHGRTNTGELFF.

Ten or more counts support this clonotype. The rearrangement links TRBV7-9 to TRBJ2-7, with D possibly TRBD1 on 6 matching bases. Germline CDR1 is SEHNR and CDR2 is FQNEAQ (reference sequence). V lost 4 bases, J lost 4 bases, and 20 bases lay in between. The CDR3 is 16 amino acids. In nucleotides, the CDR3 is TGTGCCAGCAGCTCGGCCGGGCAGGGGCATACATACGAGCAGTACTTC. This translates into CASSSAGQGHTYEQYF.

The genes are TRBV7-3 and TRBJ1-3; tentatively, D is TRBD1 (6 bases). Germline-derived CDR1 and CDR2 are SGHTA and FQGTGA. This CDR3 comprises 16 residues. V gave up 5 bases and J gave up 4 bases, with 18 bases separating them. CDR3 residues: CASSPQGRDIGNTIYF. The CDR3, as DNA: TGTGCCAGCAGCCCCCAGGGGCGGGACATCGGAAACACCATATATTTT. Full variable domain (missing parts from reference TRBV7-3 and TRBJ1-3): GAGVSQTPSNKVTEKGKYVELRCDPISGHTALYWYRQSLGQGPEFLIYFQGTGAADDSGLPNDRFFAVRPEGSVSTLKIQRTERGDSAVYLCASSPQGRDIGNTIYFGEGSWLTVV.

This sequence joins TRBV15 and TRBJ2-7, with 8 positions matching TRBD2. V dropped 0 bases and J dropped 3; count of bases not matched to a gene: 7. Per the germline V gene, CDR1 is LNHNV and CDR2 is YYDKDF (reference sequence). The CDR3 has 16 amino acids. CDR3 region: CATSRDSPLAGYEQYF. As DNA, the CDR3 is TGTGCCACCAGCAGAGATAGCCCGCTAGCGGGCTACGAGCAGTACTTC.

The CDR3 is CASSSQGVDQPQHF. The CDR3 DNA follows: TGTGCCAGCAGCTCACAGGGGGTAGATCAGCCCCAGCATTTT. The V gene is TRBV7-2, the J gene TRBJ1-5, with 8 nucleotides matching TRBD1. Germline V gives CDR1 SGHTA, CDR2 FQGNSA. V trimming: 4 bases; J trimming: 5 bases; junction bases outside the gene matches: 4. This CDR3 has 14 amino acids. Variable domain in full (rest from reference TRBV7-2 and TRBJ1-5): GAGVSQSPSNKVTEKGKDVELRCDPISGHTALYWYRQSLGQGLEFLIYFQGNSAPDKSGLPSDRFSAERTGGSVSTLTIQRTQQEDSAVYLCASSSQGVDQPQHFGDGTRLSIL.

This clonotype has more than one count but fewer than ten. The V and J genes are TRBV10-3 and TRBJ1-3, with 7 bases that match TRBD1. This CDR3 comprises 13 residues. The germline V gene has CDR1 ENHRY and CDR2 SYGVKD. Losses at the gene ends were 10 bases for V and 0 bases for J; bases not matched to a gene: 3. CDR3 coding DNA: TGTGCCAGCAGACAGGGCTCTGGAAACACCATATATTTT. Translation gives CASRQGSGNTIYF.

This clonotype was seen only once. J is TRBJ1-1 and V is TRBV7-9; a weak D match, TRBD1 (6 bases). V was shortened by 5 bases and J by 2 bases, with 12 bases between the two germline ends. The CDR3 is 14 amino acids. Germline CDR1 and CDR2: SEHNR and FQNEAQ (reference sequence). CDR3 in amino acids: CASSQATGNTEAFF. The CDR3, as DNA: TGTGCCAGCAGCCAAGCGACAGGAAACACTGAAGCTTTCTTT.